The table lists the clone carrying this T cell receptor beta chain with a few counts. Time point denoted: persistent/refractory GD, antithyroid drugs over 5 years with positive TRAb. The TCR library was prepared using RNA isolated from PBMCs. With iRepertoire HTBI primers and Arm-PCR of CDR3 regions, TCR beta libraries were built. TCRdb recomputed calls from the multiplex PCR reads with MiXCR, one row per CDR3 protein. The sample lists a few hundred thousand distinct CDR3 sequences; about a quarter were seen once. The sample belongs to a study of regulatory T cells in long-lasting Graves disease. The CDR3 runs to 16 residues. The V gene end was trimmed by 5 bases and the J gene end by 7 bases; junction bases not matched to a gene: 8. Germline CDR1 reads MNHNS; CDR2 reads SASEGT.

The V and J genes are TRBV6-1 and TRBJ1-4, with 12 bases fitting TRBD1. The receptor comes from a female donor with Graves disease. The sequenced sample was peripheral blood mononuclear cells (PBMCs), obtained when the disease was refractory, from a patient treated with antithyroid drugs. The CDR3 coding sequence is TGTGCCAGCAGTCCGGGACAGGGGGCAGGAGCTGAAAAACTGTTTTTT. It codes for CASSPGQGAGAEKLFF.